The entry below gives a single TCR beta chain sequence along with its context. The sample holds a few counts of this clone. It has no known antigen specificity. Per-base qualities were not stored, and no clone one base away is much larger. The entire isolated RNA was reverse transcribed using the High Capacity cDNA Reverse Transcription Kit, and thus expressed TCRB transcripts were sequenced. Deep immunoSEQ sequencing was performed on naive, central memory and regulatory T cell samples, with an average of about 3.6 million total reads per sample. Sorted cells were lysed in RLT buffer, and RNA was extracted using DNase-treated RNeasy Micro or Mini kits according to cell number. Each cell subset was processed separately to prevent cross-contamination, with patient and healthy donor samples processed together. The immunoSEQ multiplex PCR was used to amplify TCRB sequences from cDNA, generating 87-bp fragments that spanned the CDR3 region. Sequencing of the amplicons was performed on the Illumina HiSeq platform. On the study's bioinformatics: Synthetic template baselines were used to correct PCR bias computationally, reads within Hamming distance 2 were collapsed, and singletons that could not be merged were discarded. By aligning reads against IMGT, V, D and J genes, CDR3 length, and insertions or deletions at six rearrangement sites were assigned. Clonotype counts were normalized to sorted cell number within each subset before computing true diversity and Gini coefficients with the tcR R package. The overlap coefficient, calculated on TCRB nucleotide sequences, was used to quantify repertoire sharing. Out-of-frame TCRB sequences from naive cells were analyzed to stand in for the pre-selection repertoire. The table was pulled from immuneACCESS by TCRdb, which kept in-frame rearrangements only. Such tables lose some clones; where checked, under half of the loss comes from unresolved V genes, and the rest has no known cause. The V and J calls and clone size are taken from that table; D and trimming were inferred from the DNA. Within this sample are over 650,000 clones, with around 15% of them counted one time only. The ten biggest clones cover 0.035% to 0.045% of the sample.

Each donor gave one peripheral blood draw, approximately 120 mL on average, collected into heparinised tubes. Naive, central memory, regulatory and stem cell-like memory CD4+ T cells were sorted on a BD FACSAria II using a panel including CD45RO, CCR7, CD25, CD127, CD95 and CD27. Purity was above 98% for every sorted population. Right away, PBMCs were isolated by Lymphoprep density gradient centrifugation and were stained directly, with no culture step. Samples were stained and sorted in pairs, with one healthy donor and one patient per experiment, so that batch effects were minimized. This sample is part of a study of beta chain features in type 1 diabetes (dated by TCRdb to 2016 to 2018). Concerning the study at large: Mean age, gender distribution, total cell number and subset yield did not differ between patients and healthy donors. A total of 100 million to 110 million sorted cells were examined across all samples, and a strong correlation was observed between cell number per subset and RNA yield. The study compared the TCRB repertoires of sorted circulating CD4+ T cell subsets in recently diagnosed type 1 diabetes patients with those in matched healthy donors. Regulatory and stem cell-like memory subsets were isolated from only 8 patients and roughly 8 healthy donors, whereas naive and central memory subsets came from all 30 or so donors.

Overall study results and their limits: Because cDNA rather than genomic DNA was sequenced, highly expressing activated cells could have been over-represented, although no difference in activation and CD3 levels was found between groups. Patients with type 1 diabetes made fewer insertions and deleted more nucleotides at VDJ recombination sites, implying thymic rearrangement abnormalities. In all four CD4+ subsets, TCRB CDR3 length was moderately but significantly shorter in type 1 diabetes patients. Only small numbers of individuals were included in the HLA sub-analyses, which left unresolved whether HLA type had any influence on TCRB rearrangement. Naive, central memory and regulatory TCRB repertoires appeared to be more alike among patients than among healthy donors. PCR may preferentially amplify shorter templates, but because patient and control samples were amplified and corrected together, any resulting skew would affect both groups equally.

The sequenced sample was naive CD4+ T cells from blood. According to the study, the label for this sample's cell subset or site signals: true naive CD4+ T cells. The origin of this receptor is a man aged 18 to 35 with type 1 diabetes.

CDR3 loop: CASSQPSNREGGYTF. In nucleotides, the sequence is TGTGCCAGCAGCCAACCCTCTAACAGGGAGGGTGGCTACACCTTC. This chain is built from TRBV4-2 and TRBJ1-2, and possibly TRBD1, on 6 matching bases. The CDR3 covers 15 residues, taking in both the cysteine and the phenylalanine. The sequence is cut down to CDR3 DNA, 45 bases in frame from base 1. The germline ends are 17 bases apart after V is trimmed by 2 bases and J by 7 bases. From the germline V gene, CDR1 is LGHNA and CDR2 is YNFKEQ.